A single sample gave rise to the 9 T cell receptor beta chains below, sequenced in a study of beta chain features in type 1 diabetes. Whole-study results and caveats: Significant though moderate, a shortening of TCRB CDR3s appeared in all four CD4+ subsets of Type 1 diabetes patients.

TCRB transcripts that were expressed got sequenced, as all of the isolated RNA had been reverse transcribed. Method: immunoSEQ multiplex PCR; TCRdb's copy keeps in-frame clones and lacks some. The data contain over 150,000 clones, 9% to 12% of them seen just once; the ten biggest clones take up less than 0.5%. No antigens are known for them. The sequencing sample was made of central memory CD4+ T cells from blood. Receptors originate from a man aged 25 to 45 with type 1 diabetes.

The V and J genes are TRBV27 and TRBJ2-7, with 7 bases fitting TRBD1. The CDR3 has 12 residues. The trim removed 4 bases at V and 12 bases at J, leaving 9 bases unmatched. Germline-derived CDR1 and CDR2 are MNHEY and SMNVEV (reference sequence). CDR3 DNA: TGTGCCAGCAGTTCGGACAGGACAACGCGGTACTTC. This translates into CASSSDRTTRYF.

This sequence joins TRBV28 and TRBJ2-1, with D perhaps matching TRBD2 (6 bases). Germline-derived CDR1 and CDR2 are MDHEN and SYDVKM. The CDR3 sequence is 14 residues long. Trimming stripped 6 bases from V and 7 bases from J, with 16 bases between. CDR3 sequence reads: CASRSYREINEQFF. The CDR3 DNA reads TGTGCCAGCAGATCATACCGGGAGATTAATGAGCAGTTCTTC.

This clone has only a few counts. This chain joins TRBV6-1 and TRBJ1-2; D possibly corresponds to TRBD1 (6 bases). The CDR3 runs to 15 residues. Germline V gene data show CDR1 as MNHNS and CDR2 as SASEGT. V was cut by 2 bases and J by 8 bases, with 18 bases left in between. In DNA form, the CDR3 reads TGTGCCAGCAGTGAATGGGGGGGGCGGTCAGAGGGCTACACCTTC. It is translated as CASSEWGGRSEGYTF.

This clone has just a few counts. J is TRBJ1-2 and V is TRBV7-3; 7 nucleotides match TRBD1. The CDR3 spans 15 residues. V shed 5 bases, J shed 1 base, and the junction held 7 bases outside the gene matches. CDR1 and CDR2 (germline): SGHTA, FQGTGA. Here the CDR3 DNA reads TGTGCCAGCAGCCTTACAGGGGACCATAACTATGGCTACACCTTC. This gives the protein CASSLTGDHNYGYTF.

The chain uses TRBV27 and TRBJ1-2, with 7 bases lining up with TRBD1. Germline V lookup: CDR1 MNHEY, CDR2 SMNVEV (reference sequence). V lost 6 bases to trimming and J lost 3 bases; unmatched junction nucleotides: 7. This CDR3 comprises 14 residues. In DNA form, the CDR3 reads TGTGCCAGCAGGTCTCTCGACAGGGACTATGGCTACACCTTC. Its protein product is CASRSLDRDYGYTF.

The chain couples TRBV19 to TRBJ2-5; TRBD1 matches 7 bases. Germline V CDR1 and CDR2: LNHDA, SQIVND (reference sequence). The CDR3 has 14 residues. V shed 3 bases and J 5 bases; nucleotides not matched to a gene: 6. CDR3 region: CASSMKGARETQYF. DNA for the CDR3: TGTGCCAGTAGTATGAAGGGGGCGCGGGAGACCCAGTACTTC.

Turning to this clone: The same CDR3 arises from other DNA sequences in this sample as well. This chain uses TRBV14 with TRBJ2-1; possibly TRBD2 for D (6 bases). From germline, CDR1 is SGHDN and CDR2 FVKESK. The CDR3 is 14 residues long. The V and J ends lost 1 base and 3 bases respectively, with 7 bases between them. The CDR3 DNA follows: TGTGCCAGCAGCCAAGTTAGCGGCTACAATGAGCAGTTCTTC. As protein: CASSQVSGYNEQFF.

The table lists this clone with a few counts. The chain uses TRBV28 and TRBJ1-1, with TRBD1 matching over 7 bases. After removal of 6 bases from V and 0 bases from J, the junction contained 7 bases not matched to a gene. This CDR3 has 15 residues. Germline loops: CDR1 MDHEN, CDR2 SYDVKM. The CDR3 DNA reads TGTGCCAGCAGACCAATGGGACAGTTGAACACTGAAGCTTTCTTT. Translating it yields CASRPMGQLNTEAFF.

This clone was found a few times. V gene TRBV27 combines with J gene TRBJ2-7; D remains unclear. The V gene's germline CDR1 is MNHEY and CDR2 SMNVEV (reference sequence). The CDR3 sequence is 15 residues long. V was cut by 8 bases and J by 7 bases, with 24 bases left in between. CDR3 in amino acids: CASRRIRIGVEEQYF. The CDR3 bases are TGTGCCAGCCGACGGATCCGGATTGGAGTTGAAGAGCAGTACTTC.